A single sample gave rise to the 22 T cell receptor beta chains below, sequenced in a study of vaccination and CD4 T cells after COVID-19. The time point was: late sampling 161 to 241 days after vaccination in a few convalescent patients. TCRdb ran MiXCR on the PCR reads and lists one entry per CDR3 protein. The sample has some 27,000 distinct CDR3 sequences; around 50% are singletons. The source material was CD4+ T cells from blood, sampled about 7 months after SARS-CoV-2 vaccination. These receptors were collected from a human donor who had recovered from COVID-19.

This chain connects TRBV6-1 to TRBJ2-1, with TRBD2 matching 9 bases. The ends lost 6 bases at V and 9 bases at J; junction bases unmatched: 12. This CDR3 spans 15 amino acids. The germline V gene encodes CDR1 MNHNS and CDR2 SASEGT. For the CDR3, the DNA is TGTGCCAGCAGCCAACGACTGGCGGGAGGGGGTGAGCAGTTCTTC. Protein sequence: CASSQRLAGGGEQFF.

This clonotype was recorded once. This rearrangement joins TRBV20-1 to TRBJ1-1; D remains unclear. The CDR3 consists of 14 residues. Germline values: CDR1 DFQATT, CDR2 SNEGSKA (reference sequence). Trimming cost V 3 bases and J 4 bases, with 15 bases left between them. CDR3 protein: CSARKMGRGTEAFF. CDR3 coding DNA: TGCAGTGCTAGGAAGATGGGTCGGGGCACTGAAGCTTTCTTT.

The chain links TRBV6-1 to TRBJ2-7; 11 positions agree with TRBD2. The CDR3 totals 15 residues. Germline V gives CDR1 MNHNS, CDR2 SASEGT. The V segment lost 6 bases and the J segment 2 bases; nucleotides outside the gene matches: 6. The CDR3 region has the DNA TGTGCCAGCAGCCGAGGGACTAGCGGTACCTACGAGCAGTACTTC. The encoded protein is CASSRGTSGTYEQYF.

The CDR3 loop is CSAINSGDEADTQYF. DNA of the CDR3: TGCAGTGCTATTAATTCCGGAGATGAGGCAGATACGCAGTATTTT. V is TRBV20-1 and J is TRBJ2-3; D is uncertain. The CDR3 spans 15 residues. The V and J ends lost 4 bases and 4 bases respectively, with 18 bases between them. The germline V gene has CDR1 DFQATT and CDR2 SNEGSKA (reference sequence).

This CDR3 is CASSLVTSGSETQYF. CDR3 nucleotide sequence: TGTGCCAGCAGCTTAGTGACTAGCGGGAGTGAGACCCAGTACTTC. This chain joins TRBV11-2 and TRBJ2-5; TRBD2 agrees at 12 bases. The CDR3 consists of 15 residues. Germline loops: CDR1 SGHAT, CDR2 FQNNGV. J was trimmed by 5 bases and V by 1 base; bases with no gene match: 2.

The J gene is TRBJ2-1, the V gene TRBV6-1; D is perhaps TRBD2 (5 bases). Germline V gene data show CDR1 as MNHNS and CDR2 as SASEGT. The V gene lost 10 bases and the J gene lost 0 bases, with 19 bases spanning the gap. CDR3 length: 16 amino acids. The CDR3 coding sequence is TGTGCCACCCGACGGGATGAGCTAATCTCCTACAATGAGCAGTTCTTC. It specifies CATRRDELISYNEQFF.

This clonotype has a handful of counts. This rearrangement joins TRBV7-9 to TRBJ2-2, with D possibly called TRBD1 or TRBD2 (6 bases each). Germline V gene sequence: CDR1 SEHNR, CDR2 FQNEAQ (reference sequence). Trimming removed 5 bases at V and 3 bases at J, with 16 bases between. The CDR3 consists of 16 residues. The CDR3 DNA follows: TGTGCCAGCAGCCCTCCCGAAGGGGGGTACACCGGGGAGCTGTTTTTT. Its translation is CASSPPEGGYTGELFF.

The chain has TRBV20-1 and TRBJ2-2; 11 bases map to TRBD1. The germline gives CDR1 DFQATT, CDR2 SNEGSKA (reference sequence). The CDR3 length is 20 residues. With 3 bases clipped from V and 0 bases from J, the junction kept 15 bases outside the gene matches. DNA for the CDR3: TGCAGTGCTAGTTCGATTCCGGGACAGGGGGAGCCAACGAACACCGGGGAGCTGTTTTTT. Its translation: CSASSIPGQGEPTNTGELFF.

V gene TRBV20-1 combines with J gene TRBJ2-3; TRBD2 might be the D (6 bases). The V gene's germline CDR1 is DFQATT and CDR2 SNEGSKA (reference sequence). The CDR3 extends over 15 amino acids. With 6 bases removed from V and 4 bases from J, the gap between germline ends came to 20 bases. CDR3 protein: CSASRRDSSSDTQYF. The CDR3 DNA reads as TGCAGTGCGTCTAGGCGGGACTCTTCGTCAGATACGCAGTATTTT.

This clonotype came up a few times. V is TRBV24-1 and J is TRBJ1-5, with a tentative D call TRBD1 (5 bases). Trimming stripped 4 bases from V and 6 bases from J, with 18 bases between. Looked up from germline, CDR1 is KGHDR and CDR2 is SFDVKD. The CDR3 consists of 16 residues. The DNA of the CDR3 is TGTGCCACCAGTGACTCGGGACGGACGGGATCTCAGCCCCAGCATTTT. This sequence encodes CATSDSGRTGSQPQHF.

This clonotype has just one count. V is TRBV25-1 and J is TRBJ1-1, with D hard to call. This CDR3 has 15 residues. V dropped 10 bases and J dropped 1 base, with 19 bases sitting between them. Germline values: CDR1 MGHDK, CDR2 SYGVNS. The CDR3 reads CATSEGGSKNTEAFF. CDR3 DNA sequence: TGTGCCACCTCCGAGGGCGGGTCGAAGAACACTGAAGCTTTCTTT. The entire variable domain, with the rest obtained from reference TRBV25-1 and TRBJ1-1, is as follows: EADIYQTPRYLVIGTGKKITLECSQTMGHDKMYWYQQDPGMELHLIHYSYGVNSTEKGDLSSESTVSRIRTEHFPLTLESARPSHTSQYLCATSEGGSKNTEAFFGQGTRLTVV.

A few counts support this clonotype. The chain is built from TRBV28 and TRBJ2-7, with a tentative D call TRBD1 (6 bases). Germline V lookup: CDR1 MDHEN, CDR2 SYDVKM. Deletions cut 6 bases from V and 0 bases from J, with 12 bases between. CDR3 length equals 14 residues. The CDR3 DNA is TGTGCCAGCAGCAAAACAGGGTCCTCCTACGAGCAGTACTTC. Encoded protein: CASSKTGSSYEQYF.

This clonotype was detected a few times. This chain connects TRBV20-1 to TRBJ2-3, with D hard to call. CDR1 is DFQATT and CDR2 is SNEGSKA in the germline V gene (reference sequence). Trimming cost V 6 bases and J 5 bases, with 18 bases left between them. CDR3 size: 14 residues. CDR3 sequence reads: CSALSRTHGDTQYF. CDR3 DNA sequence: TGCAGTGCACTTTCACGCACACACGGAGATACGCAGTATTTT.

This clonotype is categorized as medium-sized. The rearrangement uses TRBV19 and TRBJ1-2; the D is unclear. The CDR3 sequence is 9 residues long. Germline V gene sequence: CDR1 LNHDA, CDR2 SQIVND (reference sequence). CDR3 residues: CAAVYGYTF. The DNA for the CDR3 is TGTGCGGCGGTCTATGGCTACACCTTC.

V is TRBV2 and J is TRBJ1-1; D gene ambiguous. CDR3 length: 13 residues. CDR1 and CDR2 (germline): SNHLY, FYNNEI. The V and J ends lost 6 bases and 4 bases respectively, with 12 bases between them. Here the CDR3 DNA reads TGTGCCAGCAGCCGTAGGACGAGCACTGAAGCTTTCTTT. Translated: CASSRRTSTEAFF.

This sequence joins TRBV28 and TRBJ2-7, with unresolved D. Germline V gene data show CDR1 as MDHEN and CDR2 as SYDVKM. The V end was cut by 3 bases, the J end by 4 bases, with 7 bases between. The CDR3 is made up of 12 amino acids. CDR3 protein: CASSFLSYEQYF. In DNA form, the CDR3 reads TGTGCCAGCAGTTTCCTAAGTTACGAGCAGTACTTC.

There are a few counts of this clonotype. V usage is TRBV27 and J usage is TRBJ2-1, with 7 bases matching TRBD2. Germline assignment: CDR1 MNHEY and CDR2 SMNVEV (reference sequence). CDR3 length equals 17 residues. V lost 0 bases, J lost 2 bases, and 7 bases stayed unmatched. The CDR3 loop reads CASSLSGGGLAYNEQFF. The CDR3, as DNA: TGTGCCAGCAGTTTATCTGGAGGCGGACTAGCCTACAATGAGCAGTTCTTC.

V usage is TRBV28 and J usage is TRBJ1-2; no clear D. Looked up from germline, CDR1 is MDHEN and CDR2 is SYDVKM. CDR3 length: 13 residues. V lost 6 bases to trimming and J lost 0 bases, with 8 bases between them. The CDR3 bases are TGTGCCAGCAGGGCCGGGGCTAACTATGGCTACACCTTC. Its protein product is CASRAGANYGYTF.

This clonotype was seen only a few times. The chain joins TRBV7-9 to TRBJ2-1; D perhaps matches TRBD2 (7 bases). CDR1 and CDR2 (germline): SEHNR, FQNEAQ (reference sequence). This CDR3 has 14 amino acids. The V end lost 7 bases, the J end lost 4 bases, and 14 bases lay between the germline ends. The CDR3 DNA reads TGTGCCAGCACCGTAGGGGGGGCTTACAATGAGCAGTTCTTC. Amino acid sequence: CASTVGGAYNEQFF.

The chain couples TRBV20-1 to TRBJ1-6, with 7 bases that match TRBD1. J lost 1 base, V lost 4 bases, and 19 bases had no gene match. Germline V gives CDR1 DFQATT, CDR2 SNEGSKA (reference sequence). The CDR3 is 20 residues long. The CDR3 loop reads CSAKFRGPTGEISYNSPLHF. The CDR3 DNA is TGCAGTGCTAAGTTCCGTGGTCCCACAGGGGAGATTTCCTATAATTCACCCCTCCACTTT.

This clonotype is deemed medium-sized. The chain combines TRBV6-5 with TRBJ1-1; 7 nucleotides align to TRBD1. V lost 2 bases, J lost 4 bases, and 4 bases stayed unmatched. In germline, CDR1 is MNHEY, CDR2 SVGAGI. The CDR3 consists of 14 residues. The CDR3 DNA sequence: TGTGCCAGCAGTTACGACAGGGCAGGCACTGAAGCTTTCTTT. This codes for CASSYDRAGTEAFF.

This chain links TRBV7-9 with TRBJ2-3, with D hard to call. Trimming pared 11 bases from V and 5 bases from J, leaving 17 bases between. In germline, CDR1 is SEHNR, CDR2 FQNEAQ (reference sequence). The CDR3 totals 13 residues. CDR3 nucleotide sequence: TGTGCCGCTTCTAGGGTATACATAGATACGCAGTATTTT. Translated: CAASRVYIDTQYF.